The next 11 T cell receptor beta chains were all read from a single sample in a study of blood T cells in healthy people across ages. It was with a sample-barcoded 5' primer and a J-beta primer mix that a second PCR of about 6 to 12 cycles was run. TCRdb itself ran the 5' RACE reads through MiXCR, one entry per CDR3 protein. In the table there are about 830,000 distinct CDR3 sequences, less than 80% of which are singletons. The sequenced sample consisted of blood. The receptors originated from a man under 40 in good health.

This clonotype was counted a few times. The chain couples TRBV29-1 to TRBJ1-6, with D possibly TRBD1 on 6 matching bases. Germline loops: CDR1 SQVTM, CDR2 ANQGSEA. Trimming removed 6 bases from V and 11 bases from J, with 17 bases in between. The CDR3 covers 13 residues. CDR3 coding DNA: TGCAGCGTCCTGACAGGAGGGCACCCACCCCTCCACTTT. Translating gives CSVLTGGHPPLHF. Variable domain in full (rest from reference TRBV29-1 and TRBJ1-6): SAVISQKPSRDICQRGTSLTIQCQVDSQVTMMFWYRQQPGQSLTLIATANQGSEATYESGFVIDKFPISRPNLTFSTLTVSNMSPEDSSIYLCSVLTGGHPPLHFGNGTRLTVT.

The genes are TRBV29-1 and TRBJ1-2; possible D gene TRBD1, 5 bases. The ends were cut back, 4 bases at V and 5 bases at J, with 14 bases in the middle. The CDR3 is made up of 13 amino acids. The germline CDR1 and CDR2 sequences are SQVTM and ANQGSEA. CDR3 protein: CSVGEGSGYGYTF. CDR3 coding DNA: TGCAGCGTTGGTGAGGGGAGTGGGTATGGCTACACCTTC.

This chain links TRBV6-6 with TRBJ2-4, with a tentative D call TRBD2 (6 bases). The J call is in doubt because the DNA end fits TRBJ2-7 better. CDR1 MNHNY and CDR2 SVGAGI come from the germline V gene (reference sequence). The CDR3 loop spans 12 amino acids. As DNA, the CDR3 is TGTGCCAGCAATTTCCCCGGGGGCGAGCAGTACTTC. This gives the protein CASNFPGGEQYF.

This chain joins TRBV12-3 or TRBV12-4 and TRBJ1-6; TRBD1 aligns across 7 bases. The CDR3 contains 14 residues. J gave up 9 bases and V 6 bases, and 8 bases lay outside the gene matches. CDR3 sequence reads: CASRPQGRFSPLHF. CDR3 DNA sequence: TGTGCCAGCAGACCACAGGGGCGGTTTTCACCCCTCCACTTT.

V usage is TRBV25-1 and J usage is TRBJ2-7; D gene uncertain. The CDR3 loop spans 13 amino acids. Between the trimmed V and J ends, which lost 3 bases and 4 bases, there was a span of 10 bases. Germline V gene lookup returns CDR1 MGHDK and CDR2 SYGVNS. The CDR3 loop reads CASSDSTLYEQYF. CDR3 nucleotides: TGTGCCAGCAGTGACTCGACACTTTACGAGCAGTACTTC.

The V gene is TRBV7-2, the J gene TRBJ1-5; 7 nucleotides match TRBD1. This CDR3 region has 15 residues. The V gene's germline CDR1 is SGHTA and CDR2 FQGNSA. V shed 5 bases, J shed 10 bases, and the junction held 14 bases outside the gene matches. CDR3 protein: CASSPNRQGVSPQHF. As DNA, the CDR3 is TGTGCCAGCAGCCCTAACCGGCAGGGGGTTTCCCCCCAGCATTTT.

The genes are TRBV12-3 or TRBV12-4 and TRBJ2-7; 7 bases map to TRBD1. V was clipped by 6 bases and J by 12 bases; unmatched bases: 20. The length of the CDR3 is 15 residues. The CDR3 is CASSPRLETGSLMYF. In DNA, the CDR3 is TGTGCCAGCAGCCCAAGACTCGAGACAGGGAGTCTTATGTACTTC.

The V and J genes are TRBV4-3 and TRBJ2-7; the D gene is possibly TRBD2 (5 bases). Looked up from germline, CDR1 is LGHNA and CDR2 is YSLEER. This CDR3 comprises 16 residues. Trimming took off 0 bases at V and 5 bases at J, with 17 bases between the two ends. The CDR3: CASSQDPELGENEQYF. DNA for the CDR3: TGCGCCAGCAGCCAAGACCCGGAACTTGGGGAGAACGAGCAGTACTTC.

The rearrangement joins TRBV27 to TRBJ2-1, with 9 bases that match TRBD2. The trim removed 3 bases at V and 3 bases at J, leaving 9 bases unmatched. The CDR3 has 17 residues. From germline, CDR1 is MNHEY and CDR2 SMNVEV (reference sequence). The CDR3 sequence is CASSFSSGTSFYNEQFF. The CDR3 region has the DNA TGTGCCAGCAGTTTCTCCTCCGGGACTAGCTTCTACAATGAGCAGTTCTTC.

The V call is TRBV28, the J call TRBJ2-3; D perhaps matches TRBD1 (6 bases). CDR3 size: 18 residues. CDR1 and CDR2 from the germline V gene are MDHEN and SYDVKM. Trimming removed 5 bases from V and 1 base from J, with 22 bases in between. The CDR3 DNA sequence: TGTGCCAGCAGTGTCCCAGGGGAATCGATCGCTGGCACAGATACGCAGTATTTT. It is translated as CASSVPGESIAGTDTQYF.

This clonotype appeared a few times. The rearrangement links TRBV7-2 to TRBJ2-6; D is uncertain. In germline, CDR1 is SGHTA, CDR2 FQGNSA. V gave up 2 bases and J gave up 0 bases, with 5 bases separating them. This CDR3 contains 15 residues. The CDR3 DNA reads TGTGCCAGCAGCTTAAAAGGCTCTGGGGCCAACGTCCTGACTTTC. Its translation: CASSLKGSGANVLTF.